This TCR beta chain appears in the sequencing data of a study of T-cell memory formation after mild COVID-19. TCR alpha and TCR beta cDNA libraries with sample barcodes and UMIs came from 5'RACE using constant-segment primers. In TCRdb, the 5' RACE reads were re-called with MiXCR into one record per CDR3 protein. In the table there are some 14,000 distinct CDR3 sequences, 9.5% to 15% of which are singletons. V lost 0 bases and J lost 1, with 9 bases in between. Germline assignment: CDR1 LGHNA and CDR2 YNFKEQ. The CDR3 spans 15 residues. This clonotype has a count of ten or more. The genes are TRBV4-2 and TRBJ1-2, with D uncertain. The clonotype originates from an adult woman who had mild COVID-19 (a few samples of this study predate the infection). Cell type and time point are not known. The sequenced sample consisted of PBMCs or a T cell subset sorted from them (not recorded which). The CDR3: CASSQEGSYNYGYTF. The CDR3 DNA reads as TGTGCCAGCAGCCAAGAGGGCAGTTATAACTATGGCTACACCTTC.